The TCR beta chain described here comes from a study of technical replicates of blood from a handful of donors. The ends were cut back, 2 bases at V and 2 bases at J, with 13 bases in the middle. The CDR3 has 15 residues. Germline lookup yields CDR1 MNHEY and CDR2 SMNVEV (reference sequence). Only in-frame clones appear in the TCRdb table, and some are missing; sequencing was by immunoSEQ multiplex PCR. The sample consists of roughly 71,000 clones, 90% to 95% of them appearing once. The TCR comes from a human donor in good health. Sequencing used T cells isolated from PBMCs. The rearrangement uses TRBV27 and TRBJ2-7, with D perhaps TRBD2 (6 bases). The CDR3 here is CASSLGRELPYEQYF. The CDR3 coding sequence is TGTGCCAGCAGTTTAGGTCGGGAGCTTCCCTACGAGCAGTACTTC.